A selection of T cell receptor beta chains follows, all from one sample in a study of Ad26.COV2.S vaccination and SARS-CoV-2 variants. The assay was immunoSEQ multiplex PCR, and TCRdb's table has in-frame clones only and misses some. In the table there are 250,000 or so clones, roughly 87% of which are singletons. The specimen comprised peripheral blood, sampled in a trial of Ad26.COV2.S vaccine versus placebo. These receptors were obtained from a person aged 18-65 years who received the Ad26.COV2.S COVID-19 vaccine or a placebo. Each CDR3 is given with its conserved first and last residue. D genes are given only for firm matches. Size tells how often a clone was seen (once, few, many) or the class of an expanded clone, and some rows leave it out.

>TRBJ1-1|TRBD1|once|TRBV10-3
CAISARTGTEAFF
TGTGCCATCAGTGCCAGGACAGGGACTGAAGCTTTCTTT
>TRBJ2-3|.|.|TRBV9
CASSVGGVSTDTQYF
TGTGCCAGCAGCGTAGGAGGAGTTAGCACAGATACGCAGTATTTT
>TRBJ2-5|TRBD2|.|TRBV18
CASSPLSGRETQYF
TGTGCCAGCTCACCCCTTAGCGGGAGGGAGACCCAGTACTTC
>TRBJ2-2|.|.|TRBV5-1
CASSLVRWSTGELFF
TGCGCCAGCAGCTTGGTCCGGTGGAGCACCGGGGAGCTGTTTTTT
>TRBJ1-2|.|.|TRBV5-1
CASSLEGRGDGYTF
TGCGCCAGCAGCTTGGAGGGAAGGGGAGATGGCTACACCTTC
>TRBJ2-1|.|.|TRBV3-1/TRBV3-2
CASSQGASWPRTWPYNEQFF
TGTGCCAGCAGCCAAGGGGCTAGCTGGCCCCGGACTTGGCCCTACAATGAGCAGTTCTTC
>TRBJ1-2|.|.|TRBV21-1
CASAGYTF
TGTGCCAGCGCCGGCTACACCTTC
>TRBJ2-2|.|.|TRBV7-3
CASSPGGGSAGELFF
TGTGCCAGCAGCCCGGGGGGCGGGAGTGCCGGGGAGCTGTTTTTT
>TRBJ2-1|.|.|TRBV7-9
CASSGRQVGSSYNEQFF
TGTGCCAGCAGCGGACGACAGGTGGGAAGCTCCTACAATGAGCAGTTCTTC
>TRBJ1-2|.|.|TRBV6-1
CASSERPDYGYTF
TGTGCCAGCAGTGAGAGGCCAGACTATGGCTACACCTTC
>TRBJ2-5|.|.|TRBV5-1
CASSFSPRETQYF
TGCGCCAGCAGCTTCTCGCCTAGGGAGACCCAGTACTTC
>TRBJ2-2|TRBD1|.|TRBV4-2
CASSQDRGTGPTGELFF
TGTGCCAGCAGCCAAGACCGTGGGACAGGGCCCACCGGGGAGCTGTTTTTT
>TRBJ1-1|.|.|TRBV9
CASSASGVTEAFF
TGTGCCAGCAGCGCGTCAGGGGTGACTGAAGCTTTCTTT
>TRBJ1-6|.|.|TRBV6-5
CASSYSGDYNSPLHF
TGTGCCAGCAGTTACTCGGGGGACTATAATTCACCCCTCCACTTT
>TRBJ2-3|TRBD2|once|TRBV6-6
CASSSLAGYTDTQYF
TGTGCCAGCAGTTCACTAGCGGGGTACACAGATACGCAGTATTTT
>TRBJ1-5|TRBD1|.|TRBV27
CASSFAGTGYQPQHF
TGTGCCAGCAGTTTCGCCGGGACAGGCTATCAGCCCCAGCATTTT
>TRBJ1-1|TRBD1|.|TRBV6-5
CASLGLGQGISEAFF
TGTGCCAGCCTCGGACTAGGACAGGGGATCTCTGAAGCTTTCTTT
>TRBJ1-1|TRBD1|.|TRBV4-3
CASSQDREHTEAFF
TGCGCCAGCAGCCAGGACAGGGAACACACTGAAGCTTTCTTT
>TRBJ2-1|TRBD2|.|TRBV15
CATSGGTSGHNEQFF
TGTGCCACCAGCGGCGGGACTAGCGGACACAATGAGCAGTTCTTC
>TRBJ1-1|.|.|TRBV6-1
CASSEIGVTAGAFF
TGTGCCAGCAGTGAAATTGGTGTTACCGCGGGAGCTTTCTTT
>TRBJ2-3|TRBD2|.|TRBV7-9
CASGRAGDTQYF
TGTGCCAGCGGGAGGGCCGGAGATACGCAGTATTTT
>TRBJ2-3|TRBD2|.|TRBV7-9
CASSSVVRLAGGPDTQYF
TGTGCCAGCAGCTCCGTGGTCAGACTAGCGGGTGGGCCAGATACGCAGTATTTT
>TRBJ2-1|.|.|TRBV4-2
CASSQESRGAYNEQFF
TGTGCCAGCAGCCAAGAAAGCAGGGGGGCCTACAATGAGCAGTTCTTC
>TRBJ1-1|.|.|TRBV7-9
CASSLVTGITEAFF
TGTGCCAGCAGCTTAGTTACCGGGATCACTGAAGCTTTCTTT
>TRBJ2-1|TRBD2|.|TRBV2
CASSLSGGGSNEQFF
TGTGCCAGCAGTCTTAGCGGGGGGGGTAGTAATGAGCAGTTCTTC
>TRBJ1-6|.|.|TRBV6-1
CASSERSSYNSPLHF
TGTGCCAGCAGTGAAAGAAGCTCCTATAATTCACCCCTCCACTTT
>TRBJ2-3|.|.|TRBV2
CASGQLFSTDTQYF
TGTGCCAGCGGGCAGCTCTTTAGCACAGATACGCAGTATTTT
>TRBJ1-4|.|.|TRBV7-8
CASSLGRSGSNEKLFF
TGTGCCAGCAGCTTAGGGCGTTCAGGAAGTAATGAAAAACTGTTTTTT
>TRBJ2-5|.|.|TRBV20-1
CSAYSGSQYF
TGCAGTGCTTATAGCGGATCCCAGTACTTC
>TRBJ1-1|TRBD1|.|TRBV5-6
CASSDTGTGLTEAFF
TGTGCCAGCAGCGACACCGGGACAGGGCTTACTGAAGCTTTCTTT
>TRBJ1-3|.|.|TRBV18
CASSPILPAGDTGNTIYF
TGTGCCAGCTCACCGATATTACCAGCAGGGGATACTGGAAACACCATATATTTT
>TRBJ2-4|TRBD1|.|TRBV3-1/TRBV3-2
CASSQLQGEGKNIQYF
TGTGCCAGCAGCCAACTACAGGGGGAAGGCAAAAACATTCAGTACTTC
>TRBJ2-3|.|.|TRBV15
CATSSPLGGSYTDTQYF
TGTGCCACCAGCAGCCCCCTCGGCGGGTCTTACACAGATACGCAGTATTTT
>TRBJ1-2|TRBD1|once|TRBV5-6
CASSLGRRRGANYGYTF
TGTGCCAGCAGCTTGGGAAGGCGCAGGGGGGCCAATTATGGCTACACCTTC
>TRBJ2-3|TRBD2|once|TRBV11-2
CASSLDLAGGQVTQYF
TGTGCCAGCAGCTTAGATCTAGCGGGGGGCCAGGTTACGCAGTATTTT
>TRBJ1-3|.|.|TRBV7-9
CASSPPTRSGNTIYF
TGTGCCAGCAGCCCCCCGACTCGCTCTGGAAACACCATATATTTT
>TRBJ1-1|TRBD1|once|TRBV6-6
CASSYVGQGDPEAFF
TGTGCCAGCAGTTACGTCGGACAGGGGGACCCTGAAGCTTTCTTT
>TRBJ1-6|TRBD1|.|TRBV3-1/TRBV3-2
CASSQVGTGRNSPLHF
TGTGCCAGCAGCCAAGTGGGGACAGGGCGTAATTCACCCCTCCACTTT
>TRBJ1-1|.|.|TRBV5-5
CASHRNLNRNTEAFF
TGTGCCAGCCACAGAAATCTAAACCGGAACACTGAAGCTTTCTTT
>TRBJ2-3|.|.|TRBV30
CAWTKGGSSTDTQYF
TGTGCCTGGACCAAGGGGGGGAGTAGCACAGATACGCAGTATTTT
>TRBJ1-3|TRBD1|.|TRBV4-3
CASSQDYRDSGNTIYF
TGCGCCAGCAGCCAGGATTACCGGGACAGCGGAAACACCATATATTTT
>TRBJ2-3|TRBD2|.|TRBV18
CASSPRSGSPDTQYF
TGTGCCAGCTCACCGCGGAGCGGGAGTCCAGATACGCAGTATTTT
>TRBJ1-5|TRBD1|.|TRBV7-9
CASSLVLGGRIQPQHF
TGTGCCAGCAGCTTAGTCCTAGGGGGCAGGATTCAGCCCCAGCATTTT
>TRBJ1-6|.|once|TRBV7-9
CASSPGGRTSDQNSPLHF
TGTGCCAGCAGCCCGGGGGGGCGTACGTCGGACCAAAATTCACCCCTCCACTTT
>TRBJ1-4|.|.|TRBV4-3
CASSQAPGAQEKLFF
TGCGCCAGCAGCCAAGCCCCCGGGGCGCAGGAAAAACTGTTTTTT
>TRBJ2-7|.|.|TRBV11-2
CASSFGGSYEQYF
TGTGCCAGCAGCTTTGGGGGCTCCTACGAGCAGTACTTC
>TRBJ1-5|.|once|TRBV4-2
CASSQGLLTGGYQPQHF
TGTGCCAGCAGCCAAGGACTACTAACCGGAGGGTATCAGCCCCAGCATTTT
>TRBJ1-4|.|.|TRBV11-2
CASRKATNEKLFF
TGTGCCAGCAGAAAGGCAACTAATGAAAAACTGTTTTTT
>TRBJ2-1|TRBD2|.|TRBV4-2
CASSRFGGVDNEQFF
TGTGCCAGCAGCCGTTTCGGGGGGGTTGACAATGAGCAGTTCTTC
>TRBJ1-1|TRBD1|.|TRBV27
CASSGQGQGKRSGTEAFF
TGTGCCAGCAGTGGCCAGGGACAGGGAAAACGAAGTGGGACTGAAGCTTTCTTT
>TRBJ1-1|TRBD1|.|TRBV9
CASSVGQGADTEAFF
TGTGCCAGCAGTGTCGGACAGGGGGCCGACACTGAAGCTTTCTTT
>TRBJ1-5|TRBD1|.|TRBV6-2/TRBV6-3
CASSIIGTENQPQHF
TGTGCCAGCAGCATCATCGGGACAGAAAATCAGCCCCAGCATTTT
>TRBJ1-1|.|.|TRBV7-3
CASSFQENTEAFF
TGTGCCAGCAGCTTCCAAGAGAACACTGAAGCTTTCTTT